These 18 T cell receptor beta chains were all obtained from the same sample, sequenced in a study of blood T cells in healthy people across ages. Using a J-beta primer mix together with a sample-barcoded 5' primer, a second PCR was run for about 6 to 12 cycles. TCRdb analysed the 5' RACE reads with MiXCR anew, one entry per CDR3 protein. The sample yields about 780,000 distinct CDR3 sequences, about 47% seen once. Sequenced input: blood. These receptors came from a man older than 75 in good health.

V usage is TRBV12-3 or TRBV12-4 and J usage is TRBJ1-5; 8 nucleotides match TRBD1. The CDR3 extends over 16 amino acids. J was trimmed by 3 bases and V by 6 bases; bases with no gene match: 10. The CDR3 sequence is CASSGGTGRSNQPQHF. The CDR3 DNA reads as TGTGCCAGCAGCGGCGGGACAGGACGGTCCAATCAGCCCCAGCATTTT.

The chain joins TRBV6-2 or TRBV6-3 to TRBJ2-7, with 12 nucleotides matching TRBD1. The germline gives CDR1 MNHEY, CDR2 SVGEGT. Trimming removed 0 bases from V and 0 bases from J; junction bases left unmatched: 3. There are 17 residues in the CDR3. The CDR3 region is CASSYSGTGGFSYEQYF. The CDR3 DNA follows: TGTGCCAGCAGTTACTCGGGGACAGGGGGCTTCTCCTACGAGCAGTACTTC.

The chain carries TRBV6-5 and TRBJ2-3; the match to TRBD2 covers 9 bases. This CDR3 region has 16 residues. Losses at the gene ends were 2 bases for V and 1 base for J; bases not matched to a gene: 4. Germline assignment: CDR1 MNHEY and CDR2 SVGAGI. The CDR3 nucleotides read TGTGCCAGCAGTTACGTCCCTAGCGGGGGCACAGATACGCAGTATTTT. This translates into CASSYVPSGGTDTQYF.

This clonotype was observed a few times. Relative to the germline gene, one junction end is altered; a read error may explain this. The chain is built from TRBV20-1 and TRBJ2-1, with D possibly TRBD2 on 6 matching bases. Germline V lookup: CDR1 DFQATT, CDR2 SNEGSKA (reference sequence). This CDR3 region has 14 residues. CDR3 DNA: TGCAGTACTAGAGGGCGGGCGGGATCTAATGAGCAGTTCTTC. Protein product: CSTRGRAGSNEQFF.

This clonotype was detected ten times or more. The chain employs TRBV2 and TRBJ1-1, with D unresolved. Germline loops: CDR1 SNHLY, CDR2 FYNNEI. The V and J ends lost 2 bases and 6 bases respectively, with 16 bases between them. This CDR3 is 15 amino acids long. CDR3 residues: CASSESGSTLSEAFF. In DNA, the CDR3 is TGTGCCAGCAGTGAAAGTGGGTCTACGCTCTCTGAAGCTTTCTTT.

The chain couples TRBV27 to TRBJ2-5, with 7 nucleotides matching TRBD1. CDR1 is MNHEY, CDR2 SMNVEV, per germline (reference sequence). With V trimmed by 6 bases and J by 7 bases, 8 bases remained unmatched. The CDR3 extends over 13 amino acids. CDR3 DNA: TGTGCCAGCAGCGCGACAGGGTCCGGGACCCAGTACTTC. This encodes CASSATGSGTQYF.

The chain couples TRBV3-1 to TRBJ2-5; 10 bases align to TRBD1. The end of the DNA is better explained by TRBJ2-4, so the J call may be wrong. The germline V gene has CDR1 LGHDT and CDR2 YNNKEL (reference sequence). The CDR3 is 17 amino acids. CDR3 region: CASSLRDRGGMGNIQYF. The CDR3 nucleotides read TGTGCCAGCAGCCTCCGGGACAGGGGAGGAATGGGGAACATTCAGTACTTC.

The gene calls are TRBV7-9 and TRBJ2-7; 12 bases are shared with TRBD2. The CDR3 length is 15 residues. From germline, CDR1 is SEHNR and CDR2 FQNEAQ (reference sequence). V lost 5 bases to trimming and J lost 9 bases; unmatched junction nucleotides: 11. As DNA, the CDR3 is TGTGCCAGCAGCACCAGGACTAGCGGGATAATAGGGCAGTACTTC. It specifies CASSTRTSGIIGQYF.

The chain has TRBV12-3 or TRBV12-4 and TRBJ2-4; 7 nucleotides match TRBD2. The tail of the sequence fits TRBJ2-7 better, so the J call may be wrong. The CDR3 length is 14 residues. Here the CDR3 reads CASSLYGGSYEQYF. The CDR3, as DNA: TGTGCCAGCAGTTTGTACGGGGGGTCCTACGAGCAGTACTTC.

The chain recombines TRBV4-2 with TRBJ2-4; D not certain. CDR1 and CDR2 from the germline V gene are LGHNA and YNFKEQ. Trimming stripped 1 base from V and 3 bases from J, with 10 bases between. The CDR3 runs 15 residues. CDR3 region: CASSQAAGVKNIQYF. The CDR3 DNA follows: TGTGCCAGCAGCCAAGCGGCCGGCGTCAAAAACATTCAGTACTTC.

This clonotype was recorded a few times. CDR3 region: CSVLGGRSTDTQYF. Here the CDR3 DNA reads TGCAGCGTCCTGGGTGGCCGTAGCACAGATACGCAGTATTTT. The J gene is TRBJ2-3, the V gene TRBV29-1; no definite D call. V shed 6 bases and J shed 0 bases, with 13 bases lying between them. Germline lookup yields CDR1 SQVTM and CDR2 ANQGSEA. This CDR3 region has 14 residues.

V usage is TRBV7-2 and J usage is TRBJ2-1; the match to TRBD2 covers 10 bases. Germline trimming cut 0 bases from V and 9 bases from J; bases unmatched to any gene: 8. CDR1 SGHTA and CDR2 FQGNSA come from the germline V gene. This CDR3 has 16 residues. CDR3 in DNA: TGTGCCAGCAGCTTAGCGGGAGCGGGAGGGCCCTCTGAGCAGTTCTTC. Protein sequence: CASSLAGAGGPSEQFF.

The CDR3 is CAISSTSGRVHGQYF. The CDR3 DNA reads as TGTGCCATAAGCTCCACTAGCGGGAGGGTCCACGGGCAGTACTTC. The rearrangement uses TRBV10-3 and TRBJ2-7, with TRBD2 matching 13 bases. With 9 bases clipped from V and 9 bases from J, the junction kept 14 bases outside the gene matches. The germline gives CDR1 ENHRY, CDR2 SYGVKD. CDR3 size: 15 residues.

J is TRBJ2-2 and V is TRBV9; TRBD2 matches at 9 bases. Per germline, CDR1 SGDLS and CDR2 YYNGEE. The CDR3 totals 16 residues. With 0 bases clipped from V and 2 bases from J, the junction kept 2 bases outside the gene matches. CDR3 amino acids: CASSVASGANTGELFF. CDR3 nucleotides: TGTGCCAGCAGCGTAGCTAGCGGGGCAAACACCGGGGAGCTGTTTTTT.

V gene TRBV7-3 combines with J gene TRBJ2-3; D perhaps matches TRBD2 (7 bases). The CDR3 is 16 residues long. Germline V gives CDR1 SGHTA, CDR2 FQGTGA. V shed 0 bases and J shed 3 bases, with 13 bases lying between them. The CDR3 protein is CASSLTGGGTTDTQYF. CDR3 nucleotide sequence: TGTGCCAGCAGCTTAACCGGCGGGGGCACGACAGATACGCAGTATTTT. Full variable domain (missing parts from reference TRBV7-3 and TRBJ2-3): GAGVSQTPSNKVTEKGKYVELRCDPISGHTALYWYRQSLGQGPEFLIYFQGTGAADDSGLPNDRFFAVRPEGSVSTLKIQRTERGDSAVYLCASSLTGGGTTDTQYFGPGTRLTVL.

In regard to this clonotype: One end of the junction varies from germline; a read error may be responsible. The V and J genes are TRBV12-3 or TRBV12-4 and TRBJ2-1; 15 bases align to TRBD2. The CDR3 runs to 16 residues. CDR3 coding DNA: TGTGCCGGCAGTCCCGCTGGGACTAGCGGGAGGAATGAGCAGTTCTTC. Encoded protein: CAGSPAGTSGRNEQFF.

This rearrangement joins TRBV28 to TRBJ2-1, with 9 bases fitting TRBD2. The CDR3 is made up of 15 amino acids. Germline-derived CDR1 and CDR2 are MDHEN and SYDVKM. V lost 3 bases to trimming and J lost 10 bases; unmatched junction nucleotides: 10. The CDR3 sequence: CASSFSLAGLGEQFF. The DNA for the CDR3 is TGTGCCAGCAGTTTTAGCCTAGCGGGACTGGGGGAGCAGTTCTTC.

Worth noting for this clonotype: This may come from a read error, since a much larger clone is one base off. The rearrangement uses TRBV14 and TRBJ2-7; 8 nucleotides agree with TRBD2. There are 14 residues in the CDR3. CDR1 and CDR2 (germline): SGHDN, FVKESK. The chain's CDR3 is CASSQDLAGYGQYF. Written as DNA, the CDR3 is TGTGCCAGCAGCCAAGACCTAGCGGGCTACGGGCAGTACTTC.